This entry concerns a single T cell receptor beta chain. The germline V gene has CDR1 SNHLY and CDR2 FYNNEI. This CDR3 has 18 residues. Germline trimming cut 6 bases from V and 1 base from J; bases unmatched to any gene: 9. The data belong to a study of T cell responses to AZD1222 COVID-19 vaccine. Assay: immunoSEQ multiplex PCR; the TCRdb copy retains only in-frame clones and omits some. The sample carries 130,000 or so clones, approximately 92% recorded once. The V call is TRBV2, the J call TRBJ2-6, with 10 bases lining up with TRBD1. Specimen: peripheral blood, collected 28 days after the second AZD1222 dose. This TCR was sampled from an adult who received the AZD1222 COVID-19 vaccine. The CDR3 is CASRKGGQGTSGANVLTF. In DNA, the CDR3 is TGTGCCAGCAGGAAGGGGGGACAGGGGACGTCTGGGGCCAACGTCCTGACTTTC. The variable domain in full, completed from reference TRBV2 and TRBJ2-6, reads EPEVTQTPSHQVTQMGQEVILRCVPISNHLYFYWYRQILGQKVEFLVSFYNNEISEKSEIFDDQFSVERPDGSNFTLKIRSTKLEDSAMYFCASRKGGQGTSGANVLTFGAGSRLTVL.